These 22 T cell receptor beta chains came from one sample sequenced in a study of human T cells and chemical hapten exposure. Time point denoted: patch test 1, 2 weeks after DPC sensitization. Regarding treatment: therapeutic diphenylcyclopropenone sensitization with weekly scalp DPC. TCRdb re-called the RACE reads through MiXCR, storing one row per CDR3 protein. The sample lists some 83,000 distinct CDR3 sequences; over 8.5% were seen once. Sequencing was performed on whole blood, taken in connection with sensitization to the hapten diphenylcyclopropenone (DPC). These TCRs come from a woman aged 45 to 65 with alopecia areata. Some clones in this sample may be carry-over from other donors' samples.

The genes are TRBV11-2 and TRBJ2-7; TRBD1 is a possible D gene (6 bases). CDR1 is SGHAT, CDR2 FQNNGV, per germline. V shed 5 bases and J shed 2 bases, with 13 bases lying between them. This CDR3 is built from 14 residues. The CDR3 reads CASSLRTATYEQYF. As DNA, the CDR3 is TGTGCCAGCAGCCTTCGGACAGCCACCTACGAGCAGTACTTC.

This clonotype was seen a few times. The chain couples TRBV6-1 to TRBJ2-7, with D uncertain. Germline V gene sequence: CDR1 MNHNS, CDR2 SASEGT. The V end lost 2 bases, the J end lost 0 bases, and 8 bases lay between the germline ends. The CDR3 length is 14 residues. CDR3 DNA: TGTGCCAGCAGTGAATCTGGGGACTCCTACGAGCAGTACTTC. Its translation: CASSESGDSYEQYF.

The chain couples TRBV6-6 to TRBJ2-7; D tentatively fits TRBD1 or TRBD2 (7 bases each). V lost 7 bases, J lost 7 bases, and 17 bases lay in between. The germline gives CDR1 MNHNY, CDR2 SVGAGI (reference sequence). The CDR3 totals 13 residues. The CDR3 coding sequence is TGTGCCAGCACGTCAGGGGGGGCCTGGGAGCAGTACTTC. It yields the protein CASTSGGAWEQYF.

This clonotype was counted many times. The rearrangement uses TRBV18 and TRBJ2-1; 10 bases are a match to TRBD1. The CDR3 sequence is 15 residues long. Germline V gene data show CDR1 as KGHSH and CDR2 as LQKENI. Unmatched junction bases numbered 8, after V lost 6 bases and J lost 6 bases. The CDR3, as DNA: TGTGCCAGCTCCCGTCCCGGGACAGGGGTCAATGAGCAGTTCTTC. This sequence encodes CASSRPGTGVNEQFF.

V is TRBV3-1 and J is TRBJ2-2; D gene ambiguous. Trimming stripped 4 bases from V and 4 bases from J, with 4 bases between. CDR3 length: 12 residues. CDR1 and CDR2 from the germline V gene are LGHDT and YNNKEL (reference sequence). CDR3 DNA: TGTGCCAGCAGCCGGGGCACCGGGGAGCTGTTTTTT. Its translation: CASSRGTGELFF.

This clonotype has a count of ten or more. The chain joins TRBV6-2 or TRBV6-3 to TRBJ1-1; TRBD1 matches at 8 bases. Germline CDR1 and CDR2: MNHEY and SVGEGT. Trimming removed 6 bases from V and 5 bases from J; junction bases left unmatched: 11. The CDR3 contains 15 residues. The CDR3 loop reads CASRTTGGVITEAFF. The CDR3 nucleotides read TGTGCCAGCAGGACCACAGGGGGAGTGATAACTGAAGCTTTCTTT.

V usage is TRBV29-1 and J usage is TRBJ2-5; 10 bases fit TRBD2. The ends lost 3 bases at V and 7 bases at J; junction bases unmatched: 11. Germline CDR1 reads SQVTM; CDR2 reads ANQGSEA. This CDR3 comprises 15 residues. CDR3 sequence (DNA): TGCAGCGTTGAGAGGGTAGCGGGAGGCTCTGGGACCCAGTACTTC. Protein sequence: CSVERVAGGSGTQYF.

This clonotype was recorded a few times. J is TRBJ2-5 and V is TRBV7-9; tentatively, D is TRBD2 (5 bases). This CDR3 spans 14 amino acids. The germline gives CDR1 SEHNR, CDR2 FQNEAQ (reference sequence). V was cut by 2 bases and J by 3 bases, with 10 bases left in between. The CDR3 region is CASSLSDLEETQYF. The CDR3 DNA reads as TGTGCCAGCAGCTTATCGGACTTAGAAGAGACCCAGTACTTC.

The rearrangement links TRBV20-1 to TRBJ2-5; 11 positions agree with TRBD2. This CDR3 contains 15 residues. The V gene's germline CDR1 is DFQATT and CDR2 SNEGSKA (reference sequence). The trim removed 6 bases at V and 4 bases at J, leaving 10 bases unmatched. In DNA, the CDR3 is TGCAGTGCCCGCGGCCTAGCGGGAGGAGGAGAGACCCAGTACTTC. Protein: CSARGLAGGGETQYF.

This chain connects TRBV10-2 to TRBJ2-5, with a possible D match to TRBD1 (5 bases). Germline lookup yields CDR1 WSHSY and CDR2 SAAADI. V was trimmed by 5 bases and J by 2 bases, leaving 12 bases between them. This CDR3 spans 14 amino acids. CDR3 sequence: CASSPTGLQETQYF. The DNA of the CDR3 is TGCGCCAGCAGTCCTACAGGTTTGCAAGAGACCCAGTACTTC.

This clonotype came up many times. This sequence joins TRBV7-9 and TRBJ2-5; D is unclear. Trimming stripped 10 bases from V and 2 bases from J, with 11 bases between. This CDR3 is 12 amino acids long. Germline V lookup: CDR1 SEHNR, CDR2 FQNEAQ (reference sequence). As DNA, the CDR3 is TGTGCCACCCGGTGGGCGCAAGAGACCCAGTACTTC. Encoded protein: CATRWAQETQYF. The full variable domain, in which reference TRBV7-9 and TRBJ2-5 provide the parts outside the CDR3, is DTGVSQNPRHKITKRGQNVTFRCDPISEHNRLYWYRQTLGQGPEFLTYFQNEAQLEKSRLLSDRFSAERPKGSFSTLEIQRTEQGDSAMYLCATRWAQETQYFGPGTRLLVL.

This clonotype was detected ten times or more. The gene calls are TRBV5-6 and TRBJ1-1; TRBD1 aligns across 7 bases. Losses at the gene ends were 2 bases for V and 0 bases for J; bases not matched to a gene: 7. There are 16 residues in the CDR3. Germline CDR1 is SGHDT and CDR2 is YYEEEE. The CDR3 DNA reads TGTGCCAGCAGCTTTAGGACAGGAGTTATGAACACTGAAGCTTTCTTT. This sequence encodes CASSFRTGVMNTEAFF. The full variable domain, rest sourced from reference TRBV5-6 and TRBJ1-1, is DAGVTQSPTHLIKTRGQQVTLRCSPKSGHDTVSWYQQALGQGPQFIFQYYEEEERQRGNFPDRFSGHQFPNYSSELNVNALLLGDSALYLCASSFRTGVMNTEAFFGQGTRLTVV.

The chain has TRBV21-1 and TRBJ2-7. TRBV21-1 is given as a pseudogene. The CDR3 is 10 amino acids. The CDR3: CASITHEQYF. The CDR3 DNA reads as TGTGCCAGCATTACCCACGAGCAGTACTTC.

This clonotype was counted many times. The rearrangement links TRBV20-1 to TRBJ2-7; D unclear. The germline gives CDR1 DFQATT, CDR2 SNEGSKA (reference sequence). This CDR3 spans 14 amino acids. Trimming pared 6 bases from V and 0 bases from J, leaving 15 bases between. CDR3 nucleotides: TGCAGTGCCGCAAGGCCGAAGAGCTCCTACGAGCAGTACTTC. Protein sequence: CSAARPKSSYEQYF.

CDR3: CATSSPGGANVLTF. CDR3 nucleotide sequence: TGTGCCACCAGCTCCCCAGGGGGGGCCAACGTCCTGACTTTC. This chain links TRBV15 with TRBJ2-6, with D maybe TRBD1 (5 bases). The germline CDR1 and CDR2 sequences are LNHNV and YYDKDF (reference sequence). Trimming shortened V by 5 bases and J by 4 bases, and 9 bases separated the two germline ends. CDR3 size: 14 residues.

The V gene is TRBV5-1, the J gene TRBJ2-7; 8 bases are a match to TRBD1. In germline, CDR1 is SGHRS, CDR2 YFSETQ. Trimming cost V 3 bases and J 3 bases; bases outside gene matches: 8. The CDR3 consists of 15 residues. The CDR3 loop is CASSSVAGQGYEQYF. DNA for the CDR3: TGCGCCAGCAGCTCCGTCGCAGGACAGGGCTACGAGCAGTACTTC.

This chain connects TRBV29-1 to TRBJ1-5; no firm D call. Germline lookup yields CDR1 SQVTM and CDR2 ANQGSEA. V lost 5 bases, J lost 0 bases, and 8 bases lay in between. The CDR3 consists of 13 residues. The CDR3 DNA follows: TGCAGCGTTCGATCGGTTAGCAATCAGCCCCAGCATTTT. Translation: CSVRSVSNQPQHF.

This clonotype was counted many times. V is TRBV14 and J is TRBJ2-5; 8 bases map to TRBD1. The CDR3 consists of 15 residues. Germline V lookup: CDR1 SGHDN, CDR2 FVKESK. The V segment lost 0 bases and the J segment 8 bases; nucleotides outside the gene matches: 8. CDR3 region: CASSQEATGAGTQYF. The CDR3 DNA sequence: TGTGCCAGCAGCCAAGAAGCGACAGGGGCTGGAACCCAGTACTTC. Complete variable domain (other parts from reference TRBV14 and TRBJ2-5): EAGVTQFPSHSVIEKGQTVTLRCDPISGHDNLYWYRRVMGKEIKFLLHFVKESKQDESGMPNNRFLAERTGGTYSTLKVQPAELEDSGVYFCASSQEATGAGTQYFGPGTRLLVL.

The CDR3 loop reads CASSLEVSRYEQYF. In nucleotides, the CDR3 is TGTGCCAGCAGCTTGGAAGTTTCCCGCTACGAGCAGTACTTC. The chain uses TRBV5-4 and TRBJ2-7; no firm D call. V shed 0 bases and J shed 3 bases, with 10 bases lying between them. The CDR3 extends over 14 amino acids. The germline V gene encodes CDR1 SGHNT and CDR2 YYREEE (reference sequence).

This clonotype was found many times. This chain links TRBV29-1 with TRBJ2-1; 9 positions agree with TRBD2. CDR1 SQVTM and CDR2 ANQGSEA come from the germline V gene. V gave up 6 bases and J gave up 5 bases; unmatched junction bases: 17. This CDR3 contains 17 residues. This chain's CDR3 is CSVLKGRASGTNNEQFF. CDR3 in DNA: TGCAGCGTCCTGAAGGGGCGGGCTAGCGGGACCAACAATGAGCAGTTCTTC.

This clonotype was detected only a few times. V gene TRBV12-3 or TRBV12-4 combines with J gene TRBJ2-1; a possible D gene is TRBD1 (6 bases). The CDR3 sequence is 20 residues long. Trimming removed 2 bases at V and 4 bases at J, with 27 bases between. In nucleotides, the CDR3 is TGTGCCAGCAGTTTAAAGCTCACTACGCAAGGGGGTAAGGGTTACAATGAGCAGTTCTTC. It codes for CASSLKLTTQGGKGYNEQFF.

The chain joins TRBV28 to TRBJ1-1; TRBD1 is a possible D gene (6 bases). Germline V lookup: CDR1 MDHEN, CDR2 SYDVKM. Trimming stripped 2 bases from V and 9 bases from J, with 16 bases between. The CDR3 extends over 14 amino acids. The CDR3 spells CASSLGGGSPKAFF. The CDR3 DNA follows: TGTGCCAGCAGTTTAGGGGGGGGCTCGCCTAAAGCTTTCTTT.